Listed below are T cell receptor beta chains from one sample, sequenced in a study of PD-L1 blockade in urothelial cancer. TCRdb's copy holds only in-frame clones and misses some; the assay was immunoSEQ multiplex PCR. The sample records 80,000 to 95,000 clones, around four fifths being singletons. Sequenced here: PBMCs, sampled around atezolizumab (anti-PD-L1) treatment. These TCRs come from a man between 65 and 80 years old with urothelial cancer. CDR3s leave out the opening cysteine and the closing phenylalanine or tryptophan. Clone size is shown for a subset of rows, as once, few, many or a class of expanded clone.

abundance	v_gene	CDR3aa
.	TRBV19	ASSINRMGGETQY
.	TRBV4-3	ASSQDPWTASYEQY
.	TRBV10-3	AISESMTGMDTQY
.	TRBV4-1	ASSLRRDRVRTEAF
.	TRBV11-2	ASSFSPQDYEQY
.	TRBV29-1	SVDPVGSRPSYNEQF
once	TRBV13	ASSPLQGTYEQY
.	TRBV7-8	ASSLSGQGNSPLH
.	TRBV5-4	ASSLTGARTDTQY
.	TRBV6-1	ASRGTSGSTDTQY
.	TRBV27	ASSWSASGRDTQY
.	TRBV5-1	ASSLGRETGGYT
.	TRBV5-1	ASSLAGGRLAKNIQY
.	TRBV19	ASSMTGASYEQY
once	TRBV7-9	ASSSQGEWRTDTQY
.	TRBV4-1	ASSQGALRTSTDTQY
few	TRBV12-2	ASRLAGLRGYT
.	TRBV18	ASSPPSEETQY
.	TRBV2	ASSDGTSGGPSTDTQY
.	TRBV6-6	ASSLQGKGQPQH
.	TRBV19	ASRTSGRISGELF
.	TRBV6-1	ASSARENTGELF
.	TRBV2	ASSRDSQETQY
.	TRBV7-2	ASSPDTRASTDTQY
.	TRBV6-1	ASSDRDRGAYEQY
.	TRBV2	ASRSGTSGGRALLAGELF
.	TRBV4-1	ASSLDRGSNQPQH
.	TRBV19	ASSPGQTDTQY
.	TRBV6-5	ASTKAGVYEQY
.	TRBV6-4	ASSPSGADTQY
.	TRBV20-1	SANAGAGYT
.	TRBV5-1	ASSLQGTGTEAF
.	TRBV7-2	ASSLGLAYSGANVLT
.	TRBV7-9	ASSSSGTSTDTQY
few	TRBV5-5	ASSLGQGPEKLF
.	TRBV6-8	ASSYFLAGVVSNEQF
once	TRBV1	TSSVRWTTKDTQY
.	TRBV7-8	ASSQDRLYYEQY
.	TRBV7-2	ASSLASGGDEQF
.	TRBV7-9	ASSPVGGNTEAF
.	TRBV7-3	ASSSSGHNTGELF